These 11 T cell receptor beta chains share one sample of origin, sequenced in a study of T cell responses to AZD1222 COVID-19 vaccine. The repertoire was sequenced with immunoSEQ multiplex PCR; TCRdb's copy has only in-frame clones and lacks some. This sample yields around 130,000 clones, of which 88% are seen a single time; 4.5% to 7% belongs to the top ten. The specimen was peripheral blood, collected 28 days after the second AZD1222 dose. These receptors all come from an adult who received the AZD1222 COVID-19 vaccine.

This rearrangement joins TRBV11-3 to TRBJ2-4; tentative D call: TRBD2 (6 bases). The CDR3 sequence is 13 residues long. CDR1 is SGHNT, CDR2 YENEEA, per germline. With 6 bases removed from V and 7 bases from J, the gap between germline ends came to 13 bases. The CDR3: CASRLEAGNIQYF. CDR3 in DNA: TGTGCCAGCAGACTGGAGGCGGGGAACATTCAGTACTTC.

The rearrangement links TRBV5-1 to TRBJ2-5; 9 bases are a match to TRBD1. The CDR3 is 16 residues long. Germline V gene lookup returns CDR1 SGHRS and CDR2 YFSETQ. Trimming cost V 0 bases and J 3 bases; bases outside gene matches: 6. CDR3 loop: CASSLGGTGIKETQYF. CDR3 DNA sequence: TGCGCCAGCAGCTTGGGAGGGACAGGGATCAAAGAGACCCAGTACTTC.

The CDR3 sequence: CASTPGGLANTGELFF. CDR3 bases: TGTGCCAGCACCCCCGGGGGACTAGCGAACACCGGGGAGCTGTTTTTT. This chain joins TRBV7-3 and TRBJ2-2; 8 bases match TRBD2. Germline V gene sequence: CDR1 SGHTA, CDR2 FQGTGA. V was pared by 7 bases and J by 0 bases, with 7 bases of the junction left unmatched. The CDR3 has 16 amino acids.

This clone was observed a single time. The chain recombines TRBV11-3 with TRBJ2-1, with D possibly TRBD1 on 6 matching bases. Germline-derived CDR1 and CDR2 are SGHNT and YENEEA. CDR3 size: 16 residues. V gave up 2 bases and J gave up 7 bases, with 18 bases separating them. CDR3 sequence (DNA): TGTGCCAGCAGCTTAAGGCAGGGGCGGTTTCGGAATGAGCAGTTCTTC. Its translation is CASSLRQGRFRNEQFF.

This rearrangement joins TRBV4-1 to TRBJ1-4; D gene ambiguous. Trimming removed 2 bases at V and 3 bases at J, with 10 bases between. The CDR3 totals 15 residues. Germline CDR1 reads MGHRA; CDR2 reads YSYEKL. CDR3 sequence reads: CASSQSSGPNEKLFF. CDR3 DNA: TGCGCCAGCAGCCAATCGTCAGGTCCTAATGAAAAACTGTTTTTT.

This clone was recorded a few times. The V gene is TRBV3-1 (or the pseudogene TRBV3-2), the J gene TRBJ1-1, with unresolved D. The CDR3 length is 13 residues. Trimming left V 2 bases short and J 2 bases short, with 6 bases between. From germline, CDR1 is LGHDT and CDR2 YNNKEL (reference sequence). The CDR3 is CASSQLSNTEAFF. DNA of the CDR3: TGTGCCAGCAGCCAACTTTCTAACACTGAAGCTTTCTTT.

The chain couples TRBV28 to TRBJ1-1, with TRBD1 identical over 7 bases. The germline gives CDR1 MDHEN, CDR2 SYDVKM. V lost 6 bases and J lost 5; bases outside the gene matches: 9. This CDR3 has 14 amino acids. The CDR3 loop is CASSSPQGGTEAFF. The CDR3 coding sequence is TGTGCCAGCAGCTCTCCTCAGGGGGGTACTGAAGCTTTCTTT.

The chain is built from TRBV5-8 and TRBJ2-3; D is unclear. V lost 0 bases to trimming and J lost 2 bases, with 13 bases between them. This CDR3 contains 16 residues. The germline CDR1 and CDR2 sequences are SGHTS and YDEGEE. CDR3 protein: CASSLATAEYTDTQYF. The DNA of the CDR3 is TGTGCCAGCAGCTTGGCCACGGCGGAATACACAGATACGCAGTATTTT.

This chain links TRBV28 with TRBJ1-6; 11 nucleotides match TRBD1. J was trimmed by 9 bases and V by 6 bases; bases with no gene match: 7. The CDR3 has 15 residues. Germline V gene lookup returns CDR1 MDHEN and CDR2 SYDVKM. The CDR3 spells CASRAGTGGGSPLHF. CDR3 in DNA: TGTGCCAGCAGAGCCGGGACAGGGGGAGGTTCACCCCTCCACTTT.

This clone has more than one count but fewer than ten. The chain links TRBV4-1 to TRBJ2-3; the D is unclear. Trimming cost V 3 bases and J 0 bases, with 10 bases left between them. Per germline, CDR1 MGHRA and CDR2 YSYEKL. The CDR3 has 15 residues. CDR3 DNA sequence: TGCGCCAGCAGCCAGGAGACCTCTAGCACAGATACGCAGTATTTT. Protein sequence: CASSQETSSTDTQYF.

The chain links TRBV6-2 or TRBV6-3 to TRBJ1-6; 9 bases are a match to TRBD1. The CDR3 runs 14 residues. CDR1 MNHEY and CDR2 SVGEGT come from the germline V gene. After removal of 5 bases from V and 10 bases from J, the junction contained 6 bases not matched to a gene. The CDR3 DNA reads as TGTGCCAGCAGTCTAGGGACAGGGTTATCACCCCTCCACTTT. Translation gives CASSLGTGLSPLHF.